This T cell receptor beta chain was found in a study of blood T cell repertoires in COVID-19. The V gene's germline CDR1 is MNHEY and CDR2 SVGAGI. The CDR3 is 13 amino acids. V lost 6 bases and J lost 2, with 10 bases in between. Repertoires were generated with immunoSEQ multiplex PCR, while TCRdb's copy carries only in-frame clones and drops some. The data contain roughly 160,000 clones, around 86% of them singletons. This chain uses TRBV6-5 with TRBJ1-1, with a possible D match to TRBD1 (5 bases). The sequenced sample consisted of peripheral blood. The receptor was isolated from a man aged 55 to 70 with acute or convalescent COVID-19. CDR3 in amino acids: CASRGLRNTEAFF. Written as DNA, the CDR3 is TGTGCCAGCAGGGGACTGAGAAACACTGAAGCTTTCTTT.